The 8 T cell receptor beta chains below come from one sample, sequenced in a study of human T cells and chemical hapten exposure. Time point: patch test 1, 2 weeks after DPC sensitization. Treatment meaning: therapeutic diphenylcyclopropenone sensitization with weekly scalp DPC. One entry per CDR3 protein, called by TCRdb with MiXCR from the RACE reads. Of just under 350,000 distinct CDR3 sequences in the sample, around 6.9% were seen once. The material sequenced was whole blood, taken in connection with sensitization to the hapten diphenylcyclopropenone (DPC). All receptors come from a woman under 30 with alopecia areata. Some clones in this sample may be carry-over from other donors' samples.

This clonotype came up many times. The chain couples TRBV7-6 to TRBJ2-3; perhaps TRBD2 as D (6 bases). Germline V gene sequence: CDR1 SGHVS, CDR2 FNYEAQ. V dropped 1 base and J dropped 0 bases, with 14 bases sitting between them. CDR3 size: 17 residues. CDR3 in amino acids: CASSLEVGGDSTDTQYF. The CDR3, as DNA: TGTGCCAGCAGCTTAGAGGTTGGCGGGGATAGCACAGATACGCAGTATTTT.

In its sample, this clonotype was seen many times. The V and J genes are TRBV28 and TRBJ2-1; D may be TRBD2 (6 bases). V lost 5 bases and J 5 bases, leaving 13 bases between the germline ends. The CDR3 runs 14 residues. Germline assignment: CDR1 MDHEN and CDR2 SYDVKM. This chain's CDR3 is CASSHPRGDNEQFF. CDR3 in DNA: TGTGCCAGCAGTCATCCACGCGGGGACAATGAGCAGTTCTTC.

This clonotype was picked up a small number of times. The V and J genes are TRBV7-9 and TRBJ2-3; 7 bases agree with TRBD2. The CDR3 totals 15 residues. Trimming took 6 bases from V and 4 from J; bases not matched to a gene: 10. From germline, CDR1 is SEHNR and CDR2 FQNEAQ (reference sequence). CDR3 in DNA: TGTGCCAGCAGGCCCGGGGAGGGGCGCGCAGATACGCAGTATTTT. Its protein is CASRPGEGRADTQYF.

This clonotype has ten or more counts. The chain links TRBV29-1 to TRBJ2-3, with D possibly being TRBD1 or TRBD2 (6 bases each). The CDR3 runs 14 residues. The V gene lost 2 bases and the J gene lost 4 bases, with 13 bases spanning the gap. Germline V gene lookup returns CDR1 SQVTM and CDR2 ANQGSEA. The CDR3 DNA sequence: TGCAGCGTTGAACTTAGTAGGGGGGCAGATACGCAGTATTTT. Protein sequence: CSVELSRGADTQYF.

The sample holds a few counts of this clonotype. The J gene is TRBJ1-2, the V gene TRBV6-1, with D perhaps matching TRBD1 (5 bases). The CDR3 has 13 amino acids. V was trimmed by 7 bases and J by 6 bases, leaving 15 bases between them. Germline V gene sequence: CDR1 MNHNS, CDR2 SASEGT. The CDR3 is CASMVAGRDGYTF. CDR3 sequence (DNA): TGTGCCAGCATGGTGGCAGGGCGAGATGGCTACACCTTC.

This clonotype has more than one count but fewer than ten. The chain employs TRBV6-2 or TRBV6-3 and TRBJ1-1; 10 positions agree with TRBD1. Trimming cost V 4 bases and J 0 bases; bases outside gene matches: 5. The CDR3 has 16 amino acids. Per the germline V gene, CDR1 is MNHEY and CDR2 is SVGEGT. Here the CDR3 DNA reads TGTGCCAGCAGTTTACGACAGGGGGCTTTGAACACTGAAGCTTTCTTT. Protein product: CASSLRQGALNTEAFF.

This clonotype showed up just a few times. This sequence joins TRBV2 and TRBJ2-3, with no clear D. The germline V gene encodes CDR1 SNHLY and CDR2 FYNNEI. The CDR3 runs 14 residues. V was cut by 8 bases and J by 0 bases, with 12 bases left in between. The CDR3 sequence is CASAGDVSTDTQYF. Written as DNA, the CDR3 is TGTGCCAGCGCCGGTGACGTCAGCACAGATACGCAGTATTTT.

This clonotype was counted many times. This sequence joins TRBV5-1 and TRBJ2-4; D is unclear. This CDR3 is built from 14 residues. V lost 3 bases and J 6 bases, leaving 13 bases between the germline ends. In germline, CDR1 is SGHRS, CDR2 YFSETQ. This chain's CDR3 is CASSWGPRRNIQYF. CDR3 coding DNA: TGCGCCAGCAGCTGGGGTCCCCGAAGAAACATTCAGTACTTC.